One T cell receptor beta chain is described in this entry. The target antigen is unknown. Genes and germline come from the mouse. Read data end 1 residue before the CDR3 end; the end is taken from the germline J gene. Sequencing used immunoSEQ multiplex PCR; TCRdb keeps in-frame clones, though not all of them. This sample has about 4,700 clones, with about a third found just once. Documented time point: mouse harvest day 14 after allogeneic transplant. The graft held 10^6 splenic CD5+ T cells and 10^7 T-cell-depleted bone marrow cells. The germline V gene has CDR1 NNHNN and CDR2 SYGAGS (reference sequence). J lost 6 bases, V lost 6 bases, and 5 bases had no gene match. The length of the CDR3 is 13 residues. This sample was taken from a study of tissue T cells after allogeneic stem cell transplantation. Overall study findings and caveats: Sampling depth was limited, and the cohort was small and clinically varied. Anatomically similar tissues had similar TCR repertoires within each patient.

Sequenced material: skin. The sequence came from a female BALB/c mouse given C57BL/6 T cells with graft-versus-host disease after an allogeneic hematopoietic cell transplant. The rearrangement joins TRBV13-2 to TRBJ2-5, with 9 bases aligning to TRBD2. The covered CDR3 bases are TGTGCCAGCGCCCGGACTGGGGAGGACACCCAGTAC. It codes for CASARTGEDTQY. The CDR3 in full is CASARTGEDTQYF.